Described below is a single T cell receptor beta chain sequence and its context. Antigen specificity is unknown. TCRdb's copy holds only in-frame clones and misses some; the assay was immunoSEQ multiplex PCR. In the table there are about 24,000 clones, 75% to 90% of which are singletons. The V segment lost 4 bases and the J segment 2 bases; nucleotides outside the gene matches: 4. The CDR3 has 15 amino acids. Germline loops: CDR1 SGDLS, CDR2 YYNGEE. This entry is derived from a study of T cells in localized non-small cell lung cancer. General study points: Uninvolved adjacent lung showed higher T cell clonality than tumor. Higher blood T cell density went with longer overall survival. Adjacent lung had a median around 60 of the 100 largest tumor clones. Sequencing was limited to one tumor region, leaving the possibility of heterogeneity open.

The sequence was collected from a man aged 35 to 70 with stage I squamous cell lung carcinoma. This sequence joins TRBV9 and TRBJ2-2; TRBD1 matches 8 bases. Sample: peripheral blood, taken before any cancer treatment. The CDR3 spells CASSSTGANTGELFF. The CDR3 DNA reads as TGTGCCAGCAGCTCGACAGGGGCCAACACCGGGGAGCTGTTTTTT.